A single sample is the source of the 23 T cell receptor beta chains below, sequenced in a study of cytomegalovirus exposure and HLA in healthy donors. Both 60 Vbeta primers and 13 Jbeta primers went into the PCR. Sequenced by immunoSEQ multiplex PCR; TCRdb stores in-frame clones only, minus some. The sample holds about 94,000 clones, 50% to 80% seen once. Material for sequencing was PBMCs. These TCRs come from a man aged 30 to 45 in good health and CMV-seronegative.

This chain uses TRBV7-3 with TRBJ2-3, with 10 bases aligning to TRBD2. This CDR3 spans 14 amino acids. The germline CDR1 and CDR2 sequences are SGHTA and FQGTGA. The trim removed 5 bases at V and 7 bases at J, leaving 6 bases unmatched. The CDR3 DNA follows: TGTGCCAGCAGCACAAGCGGGGGGGCGAATACGCAGTATTTT. It is translated as CASSTSGGANTQYF.

This clone came up a few times. The rearrangement uses TRBV19 and TRBJ1-2, with 10 bases identical to TRBD1. There are 12 residues in the CDR3. Germline V gives CDR1 LNHDA, CDR2 SQIVND (reference sequence). Trimming removed 7 bases from V and 8 bases from J; junction bases left unmatched: 4. CDR3 nucleotide sequence: TGTGCCAGTACACCGGGACAGGGGGGCTACACCTTC. It specifies CASTPGQGGYTF.

The chain carries TRBV28 and TRBJ2-7; a possible D gene is TRBD1 (6 bases). CDR1 is MDHEN and CDR2 is SYDVKM in the germline V gene. Trimming took 3 bases from V and 6 from J, leaving 15 bases between them. The CDR3 is made up of 14 amino acids. CDR3 amino acids: CASSLQGKPSEQYF. In DNA, the CDR3 is TGTGCCAGCAGTTTGCAGGGGAAGCCGTCCGAGCAGTACTTC.

This clone was observed a single time. This chain links TRBV19 with TRBJ1-5; 7 bases match TRBD1. From germline, CDR1 is LNHDA and CDR2 SQIVND (reference sequence). J lost 3 bases, V lost 3 bases, and 14 bases had no gene match. The CDR3 has 18 amino acids. In DNA, the CDR3 is TGTGCCAGTAGTATTAACAGGGGTCTCGAGGTACACAATCAGCCCCAGCATTTT. It yields the protein CASSINRGLEVHNQPQHF.

The chain combines TRBV5-5 with TRBJ2-7; no clear D gene. The CDR3 spans 14 residues. The V gene lost 3 bases and the J gene lost 2 bases, with 12 bases spanning the gap. The germline V gene encodes CDR1 SGHKS and CDR2 YYEKEE (reference sequence). The CDR3 is CASSSSRSPYEQYF. CDR3 in DNA: TGTGCCAGCAGCTCATCCCGGTCCCCCTACGAGCAGTACTTC.

V gene TRBV7-9 combines with J gene TRBJ1-1; D is perhaps TRBD1 (6 bases). The germline gives CDR1 SEHNR, CDR2 FQNEAQ (reference sequence). V was pared by 5 bases and J by 4 bases, with 17 bases between. This CDR3 contains 15 residues. The CDR3 sequence: CASSPRDKGGTEAFF. The CDR3 nucleotides read TGTGCCAGCAGCCCGAGGGACAAAGGAGGCACTGAAGCTTTCTTT.

J is TRBJ1-1 and V is TRBV7-8; 7 bases line up with TRBD1. The J segment lost 0 bases and the V segment lost 3 bases, leaving 10 bases of the junction unmatched. Germline CDR1 and CDR2: SGHVS and FQNEAQ. The CDR3 is 17 amino acids. CDR3 loop: CASSLIPGQRMNTEAFF. The CDR3 region has the DNA TGTGCCAGCAGCTTGATCCCGGGACAGAGAATGAACACTGAAGCTTTCTTT.

This clone was detected only a few times. V gene TRBV6-6 combines with J gene TRBJ2-3, with D perhaps TRBD2 (5 bases). Germline lookup yields CDR1 MNHNY and CDR2 SVGAGI (reference sequence). This CDR3 is 14 amino acids long. The V and J ends lost 2 bases and 5 bases respectively, with 11 bases between them. CDR3 sequence (DNA): TGTGCCAGCAGTTACAAGTCAGAGGGAGATACGCAGTATTTT. Amino acids: CASSYKSEGDTQYF.

The genes are TRBV5-1 and TRBJ2-3, with 7 bases lining up with TRBD1. The CDR3 spans 15 residues. Germline V gene lookup returns CDR1 SGHRS and CDR2 YFSETQ. With 2 bases clipped from V and 2 bases from J, the junction kept 5 bases outside the gene matches. CDR3 DNA: TGCGCCAGCAGCTTAGACAGGGCCCACACAGATACGCAGTATTTT. Protein: CASSLDRAHTDTQYF.

In this sample, this clone is medium-sized. V gene TRBV7-9 combines with J gene TRBJ2-2; D not resolved. V lost 5 bases to trimming and J lost 0 bases, with 13 bases between them. This CDR3 region has 16 residues. CDR1 SEHNR and CDR2 FQNEAQ come from the germline V gene (reference sequence). The chain's CDR3 is CASSRRSGANTGELFF. CDR3 nucleotides: TGTGCCAGCAGCCGCCGGAGTGGAGCGAACACCGGGGAGCTGTTTTTT.

The V gene is TRBV6-1, the J gene TRBJ1-1; 9 bases are a match to TRBD1. This CDR3 is 14 amino acids long. Trimming cost V 6 bases and J 10 bases; bases outside gene matches: 12. Germline V CDR1 and CDR2: MNHNS, SASEGT. In DNA, the CDR3 is TGTGCCAGCAGGAGGGGACAGGGTCCTTCACCAGCTTTCTTT. Its protein is CASRRGQGPSPAFF.

This clone was counted a few times. This rearrangement joins TRBV10-3 to TRBJ1-2, with TRBD1 matching over 8 bases. Germline V CDR1 and CDR2: ENHRY, SYGVKD. The V segment lost 10 bases and the J segment 5 bases; nucleotides outside the gene matches: 6. The CDR3 consists of 12 residues. The CDR3 region has the DNA TGTGCCAGTGGGACAGGAGATTATGGCTACACCTTC. Residues: CASGTGDYGYTF.

The chain links TRBV7-8 to TRBJ1-4; possible D gene TRBD1, 6 bases. This CDR3 contains 14 residues. V lost 2 bases and J 10 bases, leaving 14 bases between the germline ends. Germline V CDR1 and CDR2: SGHVS, FQNEAQ. The CDR3 region has the DNA TGTGCCAGCAGCTTAAACAGGGTGTCGGGAAAACTGTTTTTT. This translates into CASSLNRVSGKLFF. Supplemented by reference TRBV7-8 and TRBJ1-4, the full variable domain reads GAGVSQSPRYKVAKRGQDVALRCDPISGHVSLFWYQQALGQGPEFLTYFQNEAQLDKSGLPSDRFFAERPEGSVSTLKIQRTQQEDSAVYLCASSLNRVSGKLFFGSGTQLSVL.

This clone was seen only a few times. The V gene is TRBV5-1, the J gene TRBJ1-2; D call uncertain. V dropped 0 bases and J dropped 5 bases, with 14 bases sitting between them. The germline V gene has CDR1 SGHRS and CDR2 YFSETQ. This CDR3 comprises 15 residues. In DNA form, the CDR3 reads TGCGCCAGCAGCTTGGAACGAGCCACGGGGTATGGCTACACCTTC. Translation gives CASSLERATGYGYTF.

This clone was found a few times. The chain is built from TRBV10-1 and TRBJ2-7; 8 bases are a match to TRBD1. J gave up 4 bases and V 5 bases, and 4 bases lay outside the gene matches. Germline V CDR1 and CDR2: WNHNN, SYGVQD (reference sequence). CDR3 length: 13 amino acids. The CDR3 bases are TGCGCCAGCAGTCGGACAGGGTGGTACGAGCAGTACTTC. This gives the protein CASSRTGWYEQYF.

The J gene is TRBJ2-3, the V gene TRBV6-1, with TRBD2 matching over 8 bases. V lost 4 bases and J lost 3; bases outside the gene matches: 3. Germline CDR1 is MNHNS and CDR2 is SASEGT. This CDR3 comprises 14 residues. The CDR3 here is CASSVGGGTDTQYF. As DNA, the CDR3 is TGTGCCAGCAGTGTCGGGGGGGGGACAGATACGCAGTATTTT.

This clone turned up a few times. This chain uses TRBV7-3 with TRBJ2-1; D is perhaps TRBD2 (5 bases). Between the trimmed V and J ends, which lost 5 bases and 4 bases, there was a span of 15 bases. CDR3 size: 15 residues. CDR1 and CDR2 from the germline V gene are SGHTA and FQGTGA. The CDR3 sequence is CASSLDLTGYNEQFF. The DNA for the CDR3 is TGTGCCAGCAGCCTCGACTTGACGGGATACAATGAGCAGTTCTTC.

The chain joins TRBV5-1 to TRBJ2-5, with D possibly TRBD2 on 5 matching bases. The better agreement between TRBJ2-7 and the DNA end casts doubt on the J call. Germline CDR1 is SGHRS and CDR2 is YFSETQ. The CDR3 contains 16 residues. The CDR3 DNA is TGCGCCAGCAGCATGGCCCCTGGTCTAGAGGGCTACGAGCAGTACTTC. This gives the protein CASSMAPGLEGYEQYF.

The chain couples TRBV9 to TRBJ2-7; D perhaps matches TRBD2 (5 bases). The germline V gene has CDR1 SGDLS and CDR2 YYNGEE. Between the trimmed V and J ends, which lost 3 bases and 2 bases, there was a span of 15 bases. The CDR3 is 15 amino acids. CDR3 bases: TGTGCCAGCAGCGCGGGCCCCCAGCGGACCTACGAGCAGTACTTC. Amino acids: CASSAGPQRTYEQYF.

The chain recombines TRBV11-2 with TRBJ2-3; TRBD2 aligns across 9 bases. The germline CDR1 and CDR2 sequences are SGHAT and FQNNGV. With V trimmed by 1 base and J by 1 base, 6 bases remained unmatched. CDR3 length: 17 amino acids. The CDR3 reads CASSLVRAGGGTDTQYF. CDR3 nucleotides: TGTGCCAGCAGCTTAGTTAGAGCGGGAGGTGGCACAGATACGCAGTATTTT.

On this clone: The junction and the germline gene differ at one end; a read error may be behind it. V usage is TRBV7-7 and J usage is TRBJ2-3; 10 nucleotides agree with TRBD1. Germline V gene sequence: CDR1 SSHAT, CDR2 FNYEAQ (reference sequence). This CDR3 has 16 residues. CDR3 in DNA: TGTGCTAGCAGCTTGGGACAGGGGACTAGCACAGATACGCAGTATTTT. Its protein is CASSLGQGTSTDTQYF.

This clone was detected once. V is TRBV4-2 and J is TRBJ2-5; D is possibly TRBD2 (5 bases). Germline V gene lookup returns CDR1 LGHNA and CDR2 YNFKEQ. This CDR3 has 14 residues. Trimming cost V 0 bases and J 3 bases, with 8 bases left between them. The CDR3 nucleotides read TGTGCCAGCAGCCAAGATCGACTAAAAGAGACCCAGTACTTC. Translating gives CASSQDRLKETQYF.

This rearrangement joins TRBV14 to TRBJ2-3, with D possibly TRBD1 on 6 matching bases. Germline lookup yields CDR1 SGHDN and CDR2 FVKESK. The CDR3 loop spans 16 amino acids. Trimming stripped 1 base from V and 3 bases from J, with 14 bases between. The chain's CDR3 is CASSQVEGRGTDTQYF. The DNA of the CDR3 is TGTGCCAGCAGCCAAGTAGAGGGCAGGGGAACAGATACGCAGTATTTT. Looking up the rest from reference TRBV14 and TRBJ2-3 gives the full variable domain: EAGVTQFPSHSVIEKGQTVTLRCDPISGHDNLYWYRRVMGKEIKFLLHFVKESKQDESGMPNNRFLAERTGGTYSTLKVQPAELEDSGVYFCASSQVEGRGTDTQYFGPGTRLTVL.